One and the same sample provided the 22 T cell receptor beta chains below, sequenced in a study of blood T cell repertoires in COVID-19. This table comes from immunoSEQ multiplex PCR, and its TCRdb copy is limited to in-frame clones, with some not included. The repertoire holds roughly 150,000 clones, with around 87% as singletons. Source material: peripheral blood. These receptors were collected from a man aged 18 to 29 with COVID-19, enrolled during active disease.

The chain has TRBV7-2 and TRBJ2-5; the match to TRBD2 covers 8 bases. The trim removed 1 base at V and 1 base at J, leaving 2 bases unmatched. The CDR3 extends over 15 amino acids. Germline CDR1 is SGHTA and CDR2 is FQGNSA. CDR3 DNA sequence: TGTGCCAGCAGCTTAGGACTAGCGTCCCAAGAGACCCAGTACTTC. Its translation is CASSLGLASQETQYF.

The chain has TRBV5-6 and TRBJ2-7; 8 bases match TRBD1. The CDR3 has 14 residues. J gave up 3 bases and V 2 bases, and 4 bases lay outside the gene matches. The germline V gene encodes CDR1 SGHDT and CDR2 YYEEEE. CDR3 nucleotide sequence: TGTGCCAGCAGCTTACCCACAGGGGGCTACGAGCAGTACTTC. Protein: CASSLPTGGYEQYF.

The chain joins TRBV28 to TRBJ1-5; no clear D gene. Trimming shortened V by 6 bases and J by 0 bases, and 12 bases separated the two germline ends. Germline V gene lookup returns CDR1 MDHEN and CDR2 SYDVKM. The CDR3 sequence is 15 residues long. This chain's CDR3 is CASRVRIDSNQPQHF. CDR3 DNA: TGTGCCAGCAGGGTCAGGATAGATAGCAATCAGCCCCAGCATTTT.

The genes are TRBV6-2 or TRBV6-3 and TRBJ2-5; perhaps TRBD1 as D (6 bases). This CDR3 has 14 amino acids. CDR1 is MNHEY, CDR2 SVGEGT, per germline. Trimming took off 2 bases at V and 1 base at J, with 8 bases between the two ends. The CDR3 spells CASSYQGFQETQYF. CDR3 nucleotides: TGTGCCAGCAGTTACCAGGGGTTCCAAGAGACCCAGTACTTC.

This chain uses TRBV10-3 with TRBJ1-2; 8 bases are shared with TRBD1. The CDR3 covers 16 residues. Looked up from germline, CDR1 is ENHRY and CDR2 is SYGVKD. Germline trimming cut 5 bases from V and 6 bases from J; bases unmatched to any gene: 14. CDR3 coding DNA: TGTGCCATCAGTCAAAAACCGGGGACAGGAGAGAATGGCTACACCTTC. Protein product: CAISQKPGTGENGYTF.

V and J are TRBV6-5 and TRBJ2-2; D gene uncertain. The germline gives CDR1 MNHEY, CDR2 SVGAGI. The ends were cut back, 4 bases at V and 0 bases at J, with 9 bases in the middle. The CDR3 runs 15 residues. The CDR3 nucleotides read TGTGCCAGCAGTTGGCAGGCCGCGAACACCGGGGAGCTGTTTTTT. Translated: CASSWQAANTGELFF.

The chain combines TRBV28 with TRBJ1-5; TRBD1 is a possible D gene (5 bases). The CDR3 covers 15 residues. V was shortened by 2 bases and J by 0 bases, with 8 bases between the two germline ends. Germline V gene sequence: CDR1 MDHEN, CDR2 SYDVKM. CDR3 protein: CASSLTTVSNQPQHF. The DNA for the CDR3 is TGTGCCAGCAGTTTAACGACAGTTAGCAATCAGCCCCAGCATTTT.

Concerning this clone itself: The junction and the germline gene differ at one end; a read error may be behind it. This chain links TRBV7-7 with TRBJ2-5; D might be TRBD2 (5 bases). CDR3 length: 14 residues. CDR1 is SSHAT and CDR2 is FNYEAQ in the germline V gene (reference sequence). CDR3 in amino acids: CASSLNTPGETQYF. The CDR3, as DNA: TGTGCTAGCAGCTTAAACACCCCGGGGGAGACCCAGTACTTC.

This chain connects TRBV28 to TRBJ2-2, with 9 bases matching TRBD2. The J segment lost 7 bases and the V segment lost 8 bases, leaving 5 bases of the junction unmatched. The CDR3 contains 13 residues. Germline V CDR1 and CDR2: MDHEN, SYDVKM. As DNA, the CDR3 is TGTGCCAGCTCGCTAGCGGGATACGGGGAGCTGTTTTTT. Residues: CASSLAGYGELFF.

The chain is built from TRBV19 and TRBJ2-5, with D possibly matching TRBD1 (5 bases). This CDR3 region has 15 residues. Per germline, CDR1 LNHDA and CDR2 SQIVND (reference sequence). Trimming stripped 5 bases from V and 1 base from J, with 14 bases between. The CDR3 nucleotides read TGTGCCAGTAGTCTCGGAGACAGCCGCCAAGAGACCCAGTACTTC. It codes for CASSLGDSRQETQYF.

V is TRBV27 and J is TRBJ2-2, with TRBD2 matching 12 bases. Germline CDR1 is MNHEY and CDR2 is SMNVEV (reference sequence). Trimming cost V 7 bases and J 6 bases; bases outside gene matches: 12. The CDR3 has 17 residues. The CDR3 loop reads CASTTGRLAGVSGELFF. The CDR3 nucleotides are TGTGCCAGCACCACAGGGAGACTAGCGGGAGTCTCCGGGGAGCTGTTTTTT.

The chain combines TRBV28 with TRBJ2-2; D gene ambiguous. This CDR3 has 12 amino acids. V lost 5 bases to trimming and J lost 7 bases, with 8 bases between them. Per the germline V gene, CDR1 is MDHEN and CDR2 is SYDVKM. CDR3 coding DNA: TGTGCCAGCAGTCGGGTGGGCGGGGAGCTGTTTTTT. This sequence encodes CASSRVGGELFF.

This chain links TRBV28 with TRBJ2-7; D remains unclear. The length of the CDR3 is 11 residues. The germline V and J ends were trimmed by 6 bases and 4 bases, with 7 bases remaining between them. Germline assignment: CDR1 MDHEN and CDR2 SYDVKM. CDR3 sequence reads: CASSHGYEQYF. CDR3 DNA sequence: TGTGCCAGCAGCCACGGGTACGAGCAGTACTTC.

The CDR3 loop reads CASGFGAGQDTQYF. CDR3 nucleotide sequence: TGTGCTAGTGGTTTCGGCGCAGGACAAGATACGCAGTATTTT. V gene TRBV12-5 combines with J gene TRBJ2-3, with D possibly being TRBD1 (5 bases). Trimming took 3 bases from V and 5 from J, leaving 12 bases between them. The CDR3 is 14 residues long. CDR1 is LGHNT, CDR2 FRNRAP, per germline.

The chain uses TRBV2 and TRBJ1-2, with a possible D match to TRBD1 (5 bases). V was cut by 3 bases and J by 0 bases, with 11 bases left in between. Germline V gives CDR1 SNHLY, CDR2 FYNNEI. This CDR3 region has 15 residues. The CDR3 sequence is CASSDWGDANYGYTF. The CDR3 DNA sequence: TGTGCCAGCAGTGATTGGGGGGACGCTAACTATGGCTACACCTTC.

This sequence joins TRBV11-2 and TRBJ2-7, with 11 bases aligning to TRBD1. The CDR3 extends over 16 amino acids. CDR1 and CDR2 (germline): SGHAT, FQNNGV. The V and J ends lost 5 bases and 6 bases, in that order; junction bases with no gene match: 12. This CDR3 reads CASSPGQGGPYREQYF. CDR3 DNA: TGTGCCAGCAGCCCGGGACAGGGGGGCCCCTATCGCGAGCAGTACTTC.

The V call is TRBV4-3, the J call TRBJ1-4, with D possibly TRBD1 on 6 matching bases. CDR3 length: 15 amino acids. The ends were cut back, 2 bases at V and 4 bases at J, with 11 bases in the middle. Germline V CDR1 and CDR2: LGHNA, YSLEER. CDR3 sequence reads: CASSQYRVRNEKLFF. The CDR3 region has the DNA TGCGCCAGCAGCCAATACAGGGTCCGTAATGAAAAACTGTTTTTT.

This clone was seen once. The chain uses TRBV4-3 and TRBJ2-3, with D possibly being TRBD2 (5 bases). This CDR3 is built from 15 residues. Trimming took off 1 base at V and 2 bases at J, with 10 bases between the two ends. Germline CDR1 LGHNA, CDR2 YSLEER. CDR3 sequence (DNA): TGCGCCAGCAGCCAAGCAGAGGGCCCCACAGATACGCAGTATTTT. Translated: CASSQAEGPTDTQYF.

This clone was found once. V usage is TRBV7-8 and J usage is TRBJ1-4; 8 bases line up with TRBD1. Germline V gives CDR1 SGHVS, CDR2 FQNEAQ. The V gene end was trimmed by 1 base and the J gene end by 4 bases; junction bases not matched to a gene: 2. This CDR3 contains 15 residues. The CDR3 reads CASSLGTGFNEKLFF. CDR3 nucleotide sequence: TGTGCCAGCAGCTTAGGGACAGGGTTTAATGAAAAACTGTTTTTT.

The CDR3 bases are TGTGCCAGCAGCTTAGATCGTCCAGGGATGGGTTCACCCCTCCACTTT. Residues: CASSLDRPGMGSPLHF. The chain is built from TRBV11-2 and TRBJ1-6; a possible D gene is TRBD1 (5 bases). Deletions cut 0 bases from V and 9 bases from J, with 15 bases between. This CDR3 region has 16 residues. Per the germline V gene, CDR1 is SGHAT and CDR2 is FQNNGV.

The CDR3 loop reads CASSPRQGGGTGELFF. The DNA of the CDR3 is TGTGCCAGCAGCCCCCGACAGGGAGGTGGCACCGGGGAGCTGTTTTTT. The J gene is TRBJ2-2, the V gene TRBV7-6; TRBD1 is a possible D gene (7 bases). Trimming stripped 5 bases from V and 4 bases from J, with 17 bases between. Germline V gene lookup returns CDR1 SGHVS and CDR2 FNYEAQ. The length of the CDR3 is 16 residues. The whole variable domain, filled in from reference TRBV7-6 and TRBJ2-2, reads GAGVSQSPRYKVTKRGQDVALRCDPISGHVSLYWYRQALGQGPEFLTYFNYEAQQDKSGLPNDRFSAERPEGSISTLTIQRTEQRDSAMYRCASSPRQGGGTGELFFGEGSRLTVL.

This clone appeared once. The chain combines TRBV28 with TRBJ1-1, with D possibly TRBD1 on 5 matching bases. Per germline, CDR1 MDHEN and CDR2 SYDVKM. The V end lost 11 bases, the J end lost 7 bases, and 20 bases lay between the germline ends. The CDR3 loop spans 13 amino acids. The CDR3 region is CAARVGEANEAFF. The CDR3 DNA sequence: TGTGCCGCCAGGGTGGGTGAGGCGAATGAAGCTTTCTTT.